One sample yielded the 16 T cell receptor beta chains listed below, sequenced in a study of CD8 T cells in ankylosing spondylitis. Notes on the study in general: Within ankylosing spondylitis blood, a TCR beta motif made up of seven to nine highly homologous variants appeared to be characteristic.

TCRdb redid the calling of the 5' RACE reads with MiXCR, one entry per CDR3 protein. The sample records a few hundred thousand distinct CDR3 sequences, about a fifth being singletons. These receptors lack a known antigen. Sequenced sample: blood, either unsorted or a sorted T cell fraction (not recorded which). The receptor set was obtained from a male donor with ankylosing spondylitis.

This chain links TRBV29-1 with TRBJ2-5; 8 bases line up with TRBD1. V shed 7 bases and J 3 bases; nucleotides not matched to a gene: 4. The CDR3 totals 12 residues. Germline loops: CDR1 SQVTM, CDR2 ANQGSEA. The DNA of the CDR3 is TGCAGCGCGGGACAGGTGGAAGAGACCCAGTACTTC. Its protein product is CSAGQVEETQYF.

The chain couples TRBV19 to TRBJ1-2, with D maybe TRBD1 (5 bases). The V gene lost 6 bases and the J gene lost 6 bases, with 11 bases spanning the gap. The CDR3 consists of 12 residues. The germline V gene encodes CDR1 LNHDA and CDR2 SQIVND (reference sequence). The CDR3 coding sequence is TGTGCCAGTAGCGGGGGGAACCATGGCTACACCTTC. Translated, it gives CASSGGNHGYTF. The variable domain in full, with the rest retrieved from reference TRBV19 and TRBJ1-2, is DGGITQSPKYLFRKEGQNVTLSCEQNLNHDAMYWYRQDPGQGLRLIYYSQIVNDFQKGDIAEGYSVSREKKESFPLTVTSAQKNPTAFYLCASSGGNHGYTFGSGTRLTVV.

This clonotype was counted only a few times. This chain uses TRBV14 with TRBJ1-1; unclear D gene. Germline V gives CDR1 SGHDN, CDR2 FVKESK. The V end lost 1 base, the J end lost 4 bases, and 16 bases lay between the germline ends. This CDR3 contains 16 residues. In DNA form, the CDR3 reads TGTGCCAGCAGCCAAGCCCAAGGGAGGGTGGGCACTGAAGCTTTCTTT. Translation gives CASSQAQGRVGTEAFF.

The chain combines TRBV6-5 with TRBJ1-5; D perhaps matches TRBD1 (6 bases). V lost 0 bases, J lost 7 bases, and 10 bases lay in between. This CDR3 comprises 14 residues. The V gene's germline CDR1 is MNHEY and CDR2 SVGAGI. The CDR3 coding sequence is TGTGCCAGCAGTTACTCTCAGGGGCAACAGCCCCAGCATTTT. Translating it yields CASSYSQGQQPQHF.

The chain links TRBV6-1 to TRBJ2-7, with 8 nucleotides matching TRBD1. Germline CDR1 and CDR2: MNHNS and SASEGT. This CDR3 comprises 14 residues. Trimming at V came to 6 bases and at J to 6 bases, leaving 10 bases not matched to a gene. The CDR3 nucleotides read TGTGCCAGCAGCCGCGGACAGGGTCGTTTCGAGCAGTACTTC. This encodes CASSRGQGRFEQYF.

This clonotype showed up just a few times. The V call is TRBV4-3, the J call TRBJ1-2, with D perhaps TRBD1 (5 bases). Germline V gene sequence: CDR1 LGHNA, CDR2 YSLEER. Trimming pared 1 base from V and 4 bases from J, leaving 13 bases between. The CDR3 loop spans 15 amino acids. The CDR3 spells CASSQARNRIYGYTF. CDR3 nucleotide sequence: TGCGCCAGCAGCCAAGCGAGGAACAGGATCTATGGCTACACCTTC.

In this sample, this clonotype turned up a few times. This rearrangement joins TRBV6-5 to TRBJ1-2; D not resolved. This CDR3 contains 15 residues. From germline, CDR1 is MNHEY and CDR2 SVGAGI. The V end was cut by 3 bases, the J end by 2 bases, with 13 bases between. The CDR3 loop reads CASSYRQELNYGYTF. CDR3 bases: TGTGCCAGCAGTTATAGGCAGGAGCTAAACTATGGCTACACCTTC.

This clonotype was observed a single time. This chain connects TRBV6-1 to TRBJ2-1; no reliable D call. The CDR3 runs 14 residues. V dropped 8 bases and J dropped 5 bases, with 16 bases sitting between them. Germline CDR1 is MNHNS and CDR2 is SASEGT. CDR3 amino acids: CASATVQPNNEQFF. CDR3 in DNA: TGTGCCAGCGCTACGGTCCAGCCCAACAATGAGCAGTTCTTC.

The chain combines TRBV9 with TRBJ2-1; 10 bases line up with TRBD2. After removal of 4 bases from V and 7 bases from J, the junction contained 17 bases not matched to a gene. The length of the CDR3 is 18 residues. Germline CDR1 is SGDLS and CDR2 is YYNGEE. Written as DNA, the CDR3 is TGTGCCAGCAGCTCCACCCTCTCGACTAGCGGGTTTTTAAATGAGCAGTTCTTC. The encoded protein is CASSSTLSTSGFLNEQFF.

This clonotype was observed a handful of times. Here the CDR3 DNA reads TGCAGCGTTGATGGACAGGGGATCACCGGGGAGCTGTTTTTT. As protein: CSVDGQGITGELFF. This chain connects TRBV29-1 to TRBJ2-2, with 9 bases aligning to TRBD1. Trimming took 3 bases from V and 4 from J; bases not matched to a gene: 3. The CDR3 covers 14 residues. The V gene's germline CDR1 is SQVTM and CDR2 ANQGSEA.

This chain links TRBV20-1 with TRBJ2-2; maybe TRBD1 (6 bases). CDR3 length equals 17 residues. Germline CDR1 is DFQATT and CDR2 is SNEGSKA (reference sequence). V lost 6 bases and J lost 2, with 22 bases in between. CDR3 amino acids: CSAPAPWTEFNTGELFF. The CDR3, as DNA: TGCAGTGCCCCCGCACCGTGGACAGAGTTCAACACCGGGGAGCTGTTTTTT.

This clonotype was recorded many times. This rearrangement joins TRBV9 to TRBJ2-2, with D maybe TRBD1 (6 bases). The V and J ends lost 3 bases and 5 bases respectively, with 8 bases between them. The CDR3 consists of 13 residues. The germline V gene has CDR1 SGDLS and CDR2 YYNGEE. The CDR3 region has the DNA TGTGCCAGCAGCGCCACAGGGACCGGGGAGCTGTTTTTT. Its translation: CASSATGTGELFF.

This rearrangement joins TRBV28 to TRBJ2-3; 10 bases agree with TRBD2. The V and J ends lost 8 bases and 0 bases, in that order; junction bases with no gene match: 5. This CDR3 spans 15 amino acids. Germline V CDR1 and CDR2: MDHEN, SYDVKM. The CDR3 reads CASVFSGRSTDTQYF. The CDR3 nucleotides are TGTGCCAGCGTCTTTAGCGGGAGGAGCACAGATACGCAGTATTTT.

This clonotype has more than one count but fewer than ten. The CDR3 protein is CASSTGGQPNYGYTF. The CDR3 coding sequence is TGTGCCAGTAGTACCGGGGGACAGCCGAACTATGGCTACACCTTC. V usage is TRBV19 and J usage is TRBJ1-2; 7 bases line up with TRBD1. Germline loops: CDR1 LNHDA, CDR2 SQIVND (reference sequence). CDR3 length: 15 residues. The J segment lost 2 bases and the V segment lost 4 bases, leaving 7 bases of the junction unmatched.

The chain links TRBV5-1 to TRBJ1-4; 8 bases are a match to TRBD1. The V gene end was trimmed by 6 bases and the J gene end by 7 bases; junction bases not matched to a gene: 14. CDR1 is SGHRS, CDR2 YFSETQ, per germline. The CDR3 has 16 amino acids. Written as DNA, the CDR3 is TGCGCCAGCACGGCCGCCCTGACAGGGGCGGGTGAAAAACTGTTTTTT. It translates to CASTAALTGAGEKLFF.

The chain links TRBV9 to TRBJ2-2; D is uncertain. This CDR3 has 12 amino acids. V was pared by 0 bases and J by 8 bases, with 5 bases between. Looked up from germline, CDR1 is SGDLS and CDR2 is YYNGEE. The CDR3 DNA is TGTGCCAGCAGCGTAGTCCTAGGGGAGCTGTTTTTT. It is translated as CASSVVLGELFF.